Following are 11 T cell receptor beta chains from one sample sequenced in a study of molecular identifiers for immune sequencing clone quantification. TCRdb ran MiXCR on the PCR reads and lists one entry per CDR3 protein. The table records about 640,000 distinct CDR3 sequences, roughly 21% of them present only once. Specimen: naive CD8+ T cells from blood, with Jurkat cell RNA spiked in. Subset described: FACS-sorted CD8+CD4-CCR7+CD45RA+ naive T cells. The receptors here all came from a human donor in good health. Some libraries in this study had Jurkat cell RNA spiked in.

This clonotype has at least ten counts. The rearrangement joins TRBV29-1 to TRBJ2-7, with a tentative D call TRBD1 (5 bases). Trimming removed 7 bases at V and 5 bases at J, with 15 bases between. The CDR3 is 12 residues long. CDR1 and CDR2 (germline): SQVTM, ANQGSEA. The CDR3 DNA sequence: TGCAGCGCCGAGCAGGGTAATAACGAGCAGTACTTC. It is translated as CSAEQGNNEQYF.

In this sample, this clonotype turned up many times. This chain links TRBV20-1 with TRBJ2-7; TRBD2 is a possible D gene (5 bases). Germline V lookup: CDR1 DFQATT, CDR2 SNEGSKA (reference sequence). The CDR3 has 14 residues. V was pared by 0 bases and J by 1 base, with 10 bases between. In DNA form, the CDR3 reads TGCAGTGCTAGAGAGATAAGGGAGTCCTACGAGCAGTACTTC. Translation: CSAREIRESYEQYF.

In this sample, this clonotype turned up many times. The rearrangement joins TRBV7-9 to TRBJ1-5; 9 bases match TRBD1. The V segment lost 7 bases and the J segment 5 bases; nucleotides outside the gene matches: 6. Per the germline V gene, CDR1 is SEHNR and CDR2 is FQNEAQ (reference sequence). This CDR3 is 14 amino acids long. CDR3 amino acids: CASTSGQGHQPQHF. The CDR3 DNA is TGTGCCAGCACCTCCGGACAGGGGCATCAGCCCCAGCATTTT.

This clonotype was seen only a few times. The chain carries TRBV5-6 and TRBJ1-3; 7 positions match TRBD1. V lost 2 bases to trimming and J lost 4 bases; unmatched junction nucleotides: 12. This CDR3 is 17 amino acids long. From germline, CDR1 is SGHDT and CDR2 YYEEEE. The DNA for the CDR3 is TGTGCCAGCAGCTTTTTAACAGGGGAGACGACCGGAAACACCATATATTTT. It specifies CASSFLTGETTGNTIYF.

This clonotype was recorded many times. The gene calls are TRBV29-1 and TRBJ1-2; no firm D call. Germline loops: CDR1 SQVTM, CDR2 ANQGSEA. V lost 5 bases to trimming and J lost 8 bases, with 18 bases between them. CDR3 size: 13 residues. In DNA, the CDR3 is TGCAGCGTTCCGCTGGGAGGGAGTCTGGGCTACACCTTC. It codes for CSVPLGGSLGYTF.

V and J are TRBV7-9 and TRBJ2-1; 7 bases are a match to TRBD2. Trimming took 4 bases from V and 1 from J; bases not matched to a gene: 7. This CDR3 spans 16 amino acids. Germline V lookup: CDR1 SEHNR, CDR2 FQNEAQ (reference sequence). CDR3 sequence: CASSSPGSGSYNEQFF. The CDR3 DNA follows: TGTGCCAGCAGCTCCCCGGGTAGCGGGTCCTACAATGAGCAGTTCTTC.

This clonotype was observed at least ten times. The rearrangement uses TRBV5-8 and TRBJ2-3; 10 nucleotides agree with TRBD2. V lost 0 bases and J lost 1; bases outside the gene matches: 2. CDR1 and CDR2 (germline): SGHTS, YDEGEE. This CDR3 has 16 amino acids. CDR3 nucleotides: TGTGCCAGCAGCTTGGCAGGACTAGCGGGCACAGATACGCAGTATTTT. Translated: CASSLAGLAGTDTQYF.

This clonotype was found many times. V usage is TRBV7-2 and J usage is TRBJ2-1, with D unresolved. The CDR3 has 13 amino acids. The germline V and J ends were trimmed by 1 base and 4 bases, with 5 bases remaining between them. Looked up from germline, CDR1 is SGHTA and CDR2 is FQGNSA. CDR3: CASSLVGYNEQFF. The DNA for the CDR3 is TGTGCCAGCAGCTTAGTAGGTTACAATGAGCAGTTCTTC.

This clonotype appeared many times. The chain has TRBV9 and TRBJ2-7; possibly TRBD1 for D (6 bases). CDR1 SGDLS and CDR2 YYNGEE come from the germline V gene. V dropped 4 bases and J dropped 2 bases, with 16 bases sitting between them. The CDR3 is 15 residues long. The CDR3 loop is CASSPEDSATYEQYF. DNA of the CDR3: TGTGCCAGCAGCCCCGAGGACAGTGCAACCTACGAGCAGTACTTC.

This clonotype occurred many times. The chain is built from TRBV7-9 and TRBJ1-1, with TRBD1 matching over 8 bases. CDR1 is SEHNR, CDR2 FQNEAQ, per germline (reference sequence). Losses at the gene ends were 5 bases for V and 4 bases for J; bases not matched to a gene: 12. This CDR3 has 16 amino acids. CDR3 DNA: TGTGCCAGCAGCACCCCGGACAGGGCCAGCCTCACTGAAGCTTTCTTT. It codes for CASSTPDRASLTEAFF.

This chain connects TRBV9 to TRBJ2-2; 11 bases align to TRBD1. Trimming cost V 1 base and J 8 bases; bases outside gene matches: 7. The length of the CDR3 is 16 residues. The germline CDR1 and CDR2 sequences are SGDLS and YYNGEE. Here the CDR3 DNA reads TGTGCCAGCAGCGTACCCGGGACAGGGGGATTGGGGGAGCTGTTTTTT. It encodes CASSVPGTGGLGELFF.